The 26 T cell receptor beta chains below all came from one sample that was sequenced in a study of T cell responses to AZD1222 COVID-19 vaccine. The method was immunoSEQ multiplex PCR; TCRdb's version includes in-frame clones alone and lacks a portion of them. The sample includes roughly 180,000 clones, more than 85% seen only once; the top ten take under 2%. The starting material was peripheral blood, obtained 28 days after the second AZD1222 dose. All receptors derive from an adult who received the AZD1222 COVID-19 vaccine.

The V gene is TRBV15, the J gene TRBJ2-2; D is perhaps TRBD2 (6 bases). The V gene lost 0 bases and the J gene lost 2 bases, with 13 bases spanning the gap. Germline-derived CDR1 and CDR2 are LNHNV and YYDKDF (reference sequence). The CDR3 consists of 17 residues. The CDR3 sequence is CATSRDGAGLNTGELFF. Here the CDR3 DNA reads TGTGCCACCAGCAGAGATGGGGCGGGGTTAAACACCGGGGAGCTGTTTTTT.

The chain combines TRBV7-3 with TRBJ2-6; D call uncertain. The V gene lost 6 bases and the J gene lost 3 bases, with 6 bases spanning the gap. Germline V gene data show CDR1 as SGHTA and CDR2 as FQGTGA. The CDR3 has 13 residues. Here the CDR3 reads CASSVSGANVLTF. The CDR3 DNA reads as TGTGCCAGCAGTGTAAGTGGGGCCAACGTCCTGACTTTC.

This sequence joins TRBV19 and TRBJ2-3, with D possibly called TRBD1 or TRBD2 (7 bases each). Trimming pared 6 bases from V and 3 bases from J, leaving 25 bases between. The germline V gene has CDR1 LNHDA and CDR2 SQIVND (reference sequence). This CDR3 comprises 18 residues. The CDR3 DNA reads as TGTGCCAGTAGGTCTCAGGGGAGGGGGCCTGTTTGGACAGATACGCAGTATTTT. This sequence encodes CASRSQGRGPVWTDTQYF.

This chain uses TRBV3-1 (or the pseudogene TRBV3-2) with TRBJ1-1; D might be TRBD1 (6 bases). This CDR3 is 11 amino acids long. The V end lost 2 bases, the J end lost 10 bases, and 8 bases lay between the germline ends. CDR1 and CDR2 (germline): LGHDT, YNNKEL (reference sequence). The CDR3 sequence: CASSQQDRAFF. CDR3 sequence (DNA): TGTGCCAGCAGCCAACAGGACAGAGCTTTCTTT.

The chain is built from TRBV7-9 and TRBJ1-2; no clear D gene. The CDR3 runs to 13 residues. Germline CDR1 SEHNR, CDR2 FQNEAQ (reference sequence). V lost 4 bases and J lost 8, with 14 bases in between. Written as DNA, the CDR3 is TGTGCCAGCAGCTCCTCTGGGTTGGGAGGCTACACCTTC. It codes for CASSSSGLGGYTF.

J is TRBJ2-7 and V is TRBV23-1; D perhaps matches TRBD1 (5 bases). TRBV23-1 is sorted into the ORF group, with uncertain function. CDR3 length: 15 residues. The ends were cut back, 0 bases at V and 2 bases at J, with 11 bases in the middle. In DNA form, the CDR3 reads TGCGCCAGCAGTCAATCGACTGGGGCTACCTACGAGCAGTACTTC. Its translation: CASSQSTGATYEQYF.

DNA for the CDR3: TGTGCCAGCAGGGGACAGTATAATTCACCCCTCCACTTT. It encodes CASRGQYNSPLHF. This chain uses TRBV6-5 with TRBJ1-6; 7 bases align to TRBD1. The CDR3 has 13 residues. V trimming: 6 bases; J trimming: 4 bases; junction bases outside the gene matches: 0. From germline, CDR1 is MNHEY and CDR2 SVGAGI.

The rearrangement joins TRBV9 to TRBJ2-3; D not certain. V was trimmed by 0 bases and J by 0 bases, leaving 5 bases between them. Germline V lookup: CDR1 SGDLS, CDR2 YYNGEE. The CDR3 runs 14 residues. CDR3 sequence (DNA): TGTGCCAGCAGCGTAGCTGCTAGCACAGATACGCAGTATTTT. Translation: CASSVAASTDTQYF.

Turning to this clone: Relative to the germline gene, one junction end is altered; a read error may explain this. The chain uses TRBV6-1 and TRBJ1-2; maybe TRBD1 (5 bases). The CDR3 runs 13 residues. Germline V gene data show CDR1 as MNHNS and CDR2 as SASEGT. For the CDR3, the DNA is TGTGCCAGCAGAGAAGGGGCTAACTATGGCTACACCTTC. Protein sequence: CASREGANYGYTF.

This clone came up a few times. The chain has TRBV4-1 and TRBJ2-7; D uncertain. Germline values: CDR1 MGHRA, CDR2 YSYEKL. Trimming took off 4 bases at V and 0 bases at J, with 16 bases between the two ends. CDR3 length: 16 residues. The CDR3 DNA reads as TGCGCCAGCAGCCCCTTCCCTACGACTGCCTCCTACGAGCAGTACTTC. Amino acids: CASSPFPTTASYEQYF.

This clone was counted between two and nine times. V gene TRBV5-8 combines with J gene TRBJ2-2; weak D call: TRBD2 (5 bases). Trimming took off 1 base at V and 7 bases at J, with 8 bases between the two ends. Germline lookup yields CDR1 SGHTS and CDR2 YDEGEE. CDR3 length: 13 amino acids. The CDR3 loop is CASSLQGGGELFF. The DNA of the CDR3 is TGTGCCAGCAGCTTGCAAGGAGGCGGGGAGCTGTTTTTT.

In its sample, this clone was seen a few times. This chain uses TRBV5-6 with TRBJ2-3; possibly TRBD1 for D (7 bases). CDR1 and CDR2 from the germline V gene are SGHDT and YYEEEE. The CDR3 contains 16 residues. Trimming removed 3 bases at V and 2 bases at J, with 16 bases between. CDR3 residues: CASSSLRGTDTDTQYF. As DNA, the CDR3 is TGTGCCAGCAGCTCCCTCCGCGGGACAGACACAGATACGCAGTATTTT.

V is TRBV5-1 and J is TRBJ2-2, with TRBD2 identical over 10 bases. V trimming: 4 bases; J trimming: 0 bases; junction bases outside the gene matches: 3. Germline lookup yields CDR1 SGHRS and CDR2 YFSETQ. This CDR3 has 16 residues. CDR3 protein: CASSETSGANTGELFF. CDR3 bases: TGCGCCAGCAGCGAAACTAGCGGGGCGAACACCGGGGAGCTGTTTTTT. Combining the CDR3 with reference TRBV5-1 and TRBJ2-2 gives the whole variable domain KAGVTQTPRYLIKTRGQQVTLSCSPISGHRSVSWYQQTPGQGLQFLFEYFSETQRNKGNFPGRFSGRQFSNSRSEMNVSTLELGDSALYLCASSETSGANTGELFFGEGSRLTVL.

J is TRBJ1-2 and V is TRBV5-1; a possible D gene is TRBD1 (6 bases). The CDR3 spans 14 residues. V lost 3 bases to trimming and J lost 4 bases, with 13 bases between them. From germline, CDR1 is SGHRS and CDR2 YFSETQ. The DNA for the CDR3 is TGCGCCAGCAGCTACCTAGGGGGGGGCTATGGCTACACCTTC. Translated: CASSYLGGGYGYTF.

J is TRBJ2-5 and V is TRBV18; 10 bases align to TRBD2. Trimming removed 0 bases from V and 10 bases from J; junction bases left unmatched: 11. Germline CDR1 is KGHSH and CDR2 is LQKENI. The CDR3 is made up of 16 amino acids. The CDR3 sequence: CASSPPSGRASKGQYF. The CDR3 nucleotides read TGTGCCAGCTCACCACCGAGCGGGAGGGCCTCTAAGGGCCAGTACTTC.

The CDR3 loop is CASRLTGTGKETQYF. The CDR3 nucleotides read TGTGCCAGCAGGCTGACCGGGACAGGGAAAGAGACCCAGTACTTC. The chain has TRBV2 and TRBJ2-5; 9 bases align to TRBD1. V was clipped by 6 bases and J by 3 bases; unmatched bases: 8. Germline CDR1 and CDR2: SNHLY and FYNNEI. This CDR3 comprises 15 residues.

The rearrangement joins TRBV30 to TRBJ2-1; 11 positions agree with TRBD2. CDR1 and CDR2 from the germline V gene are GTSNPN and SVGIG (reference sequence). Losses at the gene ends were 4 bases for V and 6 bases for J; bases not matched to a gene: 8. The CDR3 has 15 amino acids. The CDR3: CAWILSGGAGNEQFF. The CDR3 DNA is TGTGCCTGGATCCTTAGCGGGGGGGCCGGCAATGAGCAGTTCTTC.

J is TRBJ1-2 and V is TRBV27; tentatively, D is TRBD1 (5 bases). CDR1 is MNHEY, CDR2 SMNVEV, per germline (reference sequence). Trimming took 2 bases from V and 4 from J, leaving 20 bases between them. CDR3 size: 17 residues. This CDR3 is CASSLSGREGGFYGYTF. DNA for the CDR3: TGTGCCAGCAGTTTAAGCGGCAGGGAGGGAGGTTTCTATGGCTACACCTTC.

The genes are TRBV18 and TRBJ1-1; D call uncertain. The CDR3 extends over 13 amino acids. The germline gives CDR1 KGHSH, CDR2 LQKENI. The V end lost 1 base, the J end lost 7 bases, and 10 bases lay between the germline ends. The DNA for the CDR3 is TGTGCCAGCTCACCACAGGGATTGGGTGAAGCTTTCTTT. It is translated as CASSPQGLGEAFF.

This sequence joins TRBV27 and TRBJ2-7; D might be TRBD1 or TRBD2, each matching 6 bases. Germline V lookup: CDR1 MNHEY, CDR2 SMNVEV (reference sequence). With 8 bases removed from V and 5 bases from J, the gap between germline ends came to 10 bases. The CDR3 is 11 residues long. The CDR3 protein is CASLRGDEQYF. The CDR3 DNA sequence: TGTGCCAGCCTAAGGGGGGACGAGCAGTACTTC.

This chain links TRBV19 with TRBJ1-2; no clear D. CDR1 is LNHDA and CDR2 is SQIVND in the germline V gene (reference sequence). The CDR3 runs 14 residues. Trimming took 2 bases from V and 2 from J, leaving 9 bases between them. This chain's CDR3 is CASSIWGSNYGYTF. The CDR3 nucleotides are TGTGCCAGTAGTATATGGGGAAGCAACTATGGCTACACCTTC. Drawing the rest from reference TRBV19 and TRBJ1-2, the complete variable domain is DGGITQSPKYLFRKEGQNVTLSCEQNLNHDAMYWYRQDPGQGLRLIYYSQIVNDFQKGDIAEGYSVSREKKESFPLTVTSAQKNPTAFYLCASSIWGSNYGYTFGSGTRLTVV.

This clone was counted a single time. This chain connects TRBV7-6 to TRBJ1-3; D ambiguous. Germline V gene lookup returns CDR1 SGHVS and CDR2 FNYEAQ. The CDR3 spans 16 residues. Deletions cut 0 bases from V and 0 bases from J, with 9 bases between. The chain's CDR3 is CASSLASANSGNTIYF. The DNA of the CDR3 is TGTGCCAGCAGCTTAGCTTCCGCGAACTCTGGAAACACCATATATTTT.

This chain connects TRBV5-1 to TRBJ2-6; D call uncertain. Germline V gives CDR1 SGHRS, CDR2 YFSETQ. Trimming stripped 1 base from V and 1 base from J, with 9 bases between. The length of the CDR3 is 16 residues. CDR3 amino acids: CASSLRLGSGANVLTF. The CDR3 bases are TGCGCCAGCAGCTTGAGGTTGGGATCTGGGGCCAACGTCCTGACTTTC.

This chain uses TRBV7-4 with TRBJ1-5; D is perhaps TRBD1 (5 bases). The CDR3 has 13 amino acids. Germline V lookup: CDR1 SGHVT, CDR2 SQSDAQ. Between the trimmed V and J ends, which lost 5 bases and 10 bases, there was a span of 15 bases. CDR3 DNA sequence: TGTGCCAGCAGCGGGACCCAGGGAAAACCCCAGCATTTT. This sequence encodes CASSGTQGKPQHF.

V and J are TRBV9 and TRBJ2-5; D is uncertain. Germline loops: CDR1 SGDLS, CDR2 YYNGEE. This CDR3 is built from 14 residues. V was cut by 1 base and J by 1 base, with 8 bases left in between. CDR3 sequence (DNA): TGTGCCAGCAGCGTAATGATTGGCCAAGAGACCCAGTACTTC. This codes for CASSVMIGQETQYF. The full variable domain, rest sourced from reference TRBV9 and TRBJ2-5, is DSGVTQTPKHLITATGQRVTLRCSPRSGDLSVYWYQQSLDQGLQFLIQYYNGEERAKGNILERFSAQQFPDLHSELNLSSLELGDSALYFCASSVMIGQETQYFGPGTRLLVL.

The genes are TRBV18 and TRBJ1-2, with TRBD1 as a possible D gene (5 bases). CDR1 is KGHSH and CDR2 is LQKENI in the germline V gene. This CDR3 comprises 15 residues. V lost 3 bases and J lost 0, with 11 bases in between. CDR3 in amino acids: CASSPQGAANYGYTF. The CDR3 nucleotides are TGTGCCAGCTCACCCCAAGGGGCAGCTAACTATGGCTACACCTTC.